This entry concerns a single T cell receptor beta chain. The data were taken from a study of blood T cell repertoires in COVID-19. Turning to the study itself: Italy, Spain and the United States were the sources of the convalescent and acute COVID-19 samples. PBMCs, B-cell-depleted T cells, or T cells provided the cDNA or gDNA that made up the material.

Authors' data handling: For nucleated cells, counts were estimated from reference gene primer amplification. Profiling relied on immunoSEQ multiplex PCR, and the TCRdb table lists in-frame clones only, not all of them. Clone size and V and J calls were adopted from that table, with D and trimming inferred from the DNA. The profile covers around 250,000 clones, with 86% appearing a single time and around 3% taken by the ten largest. Germline V CDR1 and CDR2: SGHRS, YFSETQ. The CDR3 has 14 residues. V lost 0 bases and J lost 4, with 9 bases in between. The chain uses TRBV5-1 and TRBJ2-3; D remains unclear. The specimen sequenced was peripheral blood. The sequence came from a woman aged 25 to 39 with active or convalescent COVID-19. CDR3 DNA sequence: TGCGCCAGCAGCTTGGTTGGCAGTTCAGATACGCAGTATTTT. Translation gives CASSLVGSSDTQYF. Using reference TRBV5-1 and TRBJ2-3 for the parts outside the CDR3, the full variable domain is KAGVTQTPRYLIKTRGQQVTLSCSPISGHRSVSWYQQTPGQGLQFLFEYFSETQRNKGNFPGRFSGRQFSNSRSEMNVSTLELGDSALYLCASSLVGSSDTQYFGPGTRLTVL.